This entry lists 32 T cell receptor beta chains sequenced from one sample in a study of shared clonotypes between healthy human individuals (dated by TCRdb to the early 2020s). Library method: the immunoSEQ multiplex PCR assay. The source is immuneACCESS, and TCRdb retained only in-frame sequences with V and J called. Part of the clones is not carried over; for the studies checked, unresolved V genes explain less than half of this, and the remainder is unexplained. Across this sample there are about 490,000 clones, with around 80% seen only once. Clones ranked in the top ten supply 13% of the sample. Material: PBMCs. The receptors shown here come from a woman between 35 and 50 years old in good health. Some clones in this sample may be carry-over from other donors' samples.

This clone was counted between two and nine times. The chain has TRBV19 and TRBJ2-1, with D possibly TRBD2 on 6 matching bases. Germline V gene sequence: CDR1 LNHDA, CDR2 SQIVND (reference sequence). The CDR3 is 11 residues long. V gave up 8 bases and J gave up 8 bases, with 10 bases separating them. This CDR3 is CASAGRYEQFF. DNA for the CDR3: TGTGCCAGTGCCGGGAGATATGAGCAGTTCTTC.

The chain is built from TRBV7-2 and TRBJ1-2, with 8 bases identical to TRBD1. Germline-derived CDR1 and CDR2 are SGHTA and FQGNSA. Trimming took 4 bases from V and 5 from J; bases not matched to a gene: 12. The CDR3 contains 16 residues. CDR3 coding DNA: TGTGCCAGCAGCTCTAATCAGGGGGCAAGGTGGTATGGCTACACCTTC. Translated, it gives CASSSNQGARWYGYTF.

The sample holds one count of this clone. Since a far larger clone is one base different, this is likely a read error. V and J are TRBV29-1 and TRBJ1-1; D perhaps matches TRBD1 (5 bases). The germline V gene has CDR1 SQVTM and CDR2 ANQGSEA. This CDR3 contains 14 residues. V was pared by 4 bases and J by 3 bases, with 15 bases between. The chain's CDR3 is CSVASGASDTEAFF. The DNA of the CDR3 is TGCAGCGTTGCCTCCGGGGCGTCGGACACTGAAGCTTTCTTT. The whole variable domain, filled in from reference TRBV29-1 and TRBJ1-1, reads SAVISQKPSRDICQRGTSLTIQCQVDSQVTMMFWYRQQPGQSLTLIATANQGSEATYESGFVIDKFPISRPNLTFSTLTVSNMSPEDSSIYLCSVASGASDTEAFFGQGTRLTVV.

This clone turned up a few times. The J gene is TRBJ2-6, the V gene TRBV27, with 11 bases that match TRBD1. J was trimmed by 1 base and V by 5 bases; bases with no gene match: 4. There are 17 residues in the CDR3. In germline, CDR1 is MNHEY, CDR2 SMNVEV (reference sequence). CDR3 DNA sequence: TGTGCCAGCAGTATGGACAGGGGGCGATCTGGGGCCAACGTCCTGACTTTC. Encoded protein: CASSMDRGRSGANVLTF.

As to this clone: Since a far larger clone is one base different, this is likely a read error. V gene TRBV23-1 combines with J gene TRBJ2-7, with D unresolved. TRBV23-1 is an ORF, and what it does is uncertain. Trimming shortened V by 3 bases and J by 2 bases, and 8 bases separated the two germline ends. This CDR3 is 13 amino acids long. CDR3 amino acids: CASSHRSPYEQYF. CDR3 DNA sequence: TGCGCCAGCAGTCACAGGAGCCCCTACGAGCAGTACTTC.

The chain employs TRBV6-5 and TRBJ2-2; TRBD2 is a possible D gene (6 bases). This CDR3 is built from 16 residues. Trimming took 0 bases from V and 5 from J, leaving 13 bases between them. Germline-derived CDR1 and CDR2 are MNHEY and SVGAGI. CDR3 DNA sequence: TGTGCCAGCAGTTACTCGTGGGGGAGGCTGACCGGGGAGCTGTTTTTT. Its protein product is CASSYSWGRLTGELFF.

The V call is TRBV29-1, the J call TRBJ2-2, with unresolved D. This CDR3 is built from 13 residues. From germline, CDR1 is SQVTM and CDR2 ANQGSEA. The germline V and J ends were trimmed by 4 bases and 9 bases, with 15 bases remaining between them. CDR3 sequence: CSVGPTVVRELFF. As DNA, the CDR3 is TGCAGCGTTGGCCCCACTGTGGTCAGGGAGCTGTTTTTT.

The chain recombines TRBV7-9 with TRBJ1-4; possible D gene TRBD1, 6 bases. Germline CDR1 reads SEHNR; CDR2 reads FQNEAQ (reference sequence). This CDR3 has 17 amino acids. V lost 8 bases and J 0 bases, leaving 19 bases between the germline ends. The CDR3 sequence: CASGTPNDGATNEKLFF. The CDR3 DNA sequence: TGTGCCAGCGGGACACCCAACGACGGCGCAACTAATGAAAAACTGTTTTTT. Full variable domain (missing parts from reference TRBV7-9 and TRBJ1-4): DTGVSQNPRHKITKRGQNVTFRCDPISEHNRLYWYRQTLGQGPEFLTYFQNEAQLEKSRLLSDRFSAERPKGSFSTLEIQRTEQGDSAMYLCASGTPNDGATNEKLFFGSGTQLSVL.

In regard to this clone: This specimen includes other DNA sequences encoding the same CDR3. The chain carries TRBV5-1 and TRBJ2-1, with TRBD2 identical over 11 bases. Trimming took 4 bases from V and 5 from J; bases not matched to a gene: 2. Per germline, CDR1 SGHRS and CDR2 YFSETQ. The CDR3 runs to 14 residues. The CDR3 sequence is CASSLGLADNEQFF. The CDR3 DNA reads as TGCGCCAGCAGCCTGGGACTAGCGGACAATGAGCAGTTCTTC.

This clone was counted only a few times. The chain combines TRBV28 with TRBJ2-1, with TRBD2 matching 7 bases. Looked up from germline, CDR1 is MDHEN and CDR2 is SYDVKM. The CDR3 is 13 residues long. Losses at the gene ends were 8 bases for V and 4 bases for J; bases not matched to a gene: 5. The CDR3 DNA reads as TGTGCCAGCGCAACTAGCGTATACAATGAGCAGTTCTTC. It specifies CASATSVYNEQFF.

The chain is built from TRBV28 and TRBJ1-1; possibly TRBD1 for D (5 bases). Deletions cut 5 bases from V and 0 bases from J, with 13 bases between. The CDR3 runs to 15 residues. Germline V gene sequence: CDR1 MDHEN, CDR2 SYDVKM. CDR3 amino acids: CASSPVGTLNTEAFF. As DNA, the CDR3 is TGTGCCAGCAGTCCTGTTGGGACCTTGAACACTGAAGCTTTCTTT.

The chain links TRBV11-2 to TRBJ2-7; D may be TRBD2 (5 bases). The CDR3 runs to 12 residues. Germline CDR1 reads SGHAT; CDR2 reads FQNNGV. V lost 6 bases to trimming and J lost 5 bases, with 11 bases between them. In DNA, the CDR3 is TGTGCCAGCAGACGCCCCGGGGACGAGCAGTACTTC. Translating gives CASRRPGDEQYF.

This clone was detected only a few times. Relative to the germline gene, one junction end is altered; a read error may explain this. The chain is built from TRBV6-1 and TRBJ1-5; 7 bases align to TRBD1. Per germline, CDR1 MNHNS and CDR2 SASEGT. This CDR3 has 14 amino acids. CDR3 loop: CASTETGADQPQHF. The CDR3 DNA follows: TGTGCCAGCACTGAAACAGGGGCGGATCAGCCCCAGCATTTT.

The CDR3 DNA reads as TGCGCCAGCAGTTCGGACTCCACAGATACGCAGTATTTT. It codes for CASSSDSTDTQYF. The chain uses TRBV5-1 and TRBJ2-3; a weak D match, TRBD2 (5 bases). The CDR3 covers 13 residues. Trimming took off 5 bases at V and 2 bases at J, with 9 bases between the two ends. The germline CDR1 and CDR2 sequences are SGHRS and YFSETQ.

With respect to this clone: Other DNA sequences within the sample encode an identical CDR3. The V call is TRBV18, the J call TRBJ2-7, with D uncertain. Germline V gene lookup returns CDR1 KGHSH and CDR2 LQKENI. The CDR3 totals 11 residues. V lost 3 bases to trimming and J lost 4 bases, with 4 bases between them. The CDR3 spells CASSPQYEQYF. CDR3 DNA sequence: TGTGCCAGCTCACCTCAATACGAGCAGTACTTC.

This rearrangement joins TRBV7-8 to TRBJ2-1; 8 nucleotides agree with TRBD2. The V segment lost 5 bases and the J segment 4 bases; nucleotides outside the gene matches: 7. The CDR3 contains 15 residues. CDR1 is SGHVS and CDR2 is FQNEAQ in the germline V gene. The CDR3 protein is CASSESAGVYNEQFF. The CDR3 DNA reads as TGTGCCAGCAGCGAATCAGCGGGAGTGTACAATGAGCAGTTCTTC.

Here the CDR3 reads CASSFRVGNQPQHF. The DNA of the CDR3 is TGTGCCAGCAGTTTCAGGGTTGGCAATCAGCCCCAGCATTTT. This chain connects TRBV28 to TRBJ1-5, with D perhaps TRBD1 (5 bases). Trimming shortened V by 3 bases and J by 2 bases, and 8 bases separated the two germline ends. This CDR3 contains 14 residues. Germline-derived CDR1 and CDR2 are MDHEN and SYDVKM.

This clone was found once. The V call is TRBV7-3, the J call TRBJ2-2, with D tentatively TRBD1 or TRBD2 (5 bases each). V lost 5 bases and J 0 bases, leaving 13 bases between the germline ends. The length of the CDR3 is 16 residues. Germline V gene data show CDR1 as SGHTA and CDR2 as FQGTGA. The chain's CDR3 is CASSRGGFANTGELFF. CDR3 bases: TGTGCCAGCAGCCGGGGCGGATTCGCGAACACCGGGGAGCTGTTTTTT. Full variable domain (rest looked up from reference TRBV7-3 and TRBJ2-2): GAGVSQTPSNKVTEKGKYVELRCDPISGHTALYWYRQSLGQGPEFLIYFQGTGAADDSGLPNDRFFAVRPEGSVSTLKIQRTERGDSAVYLCASSRGGFANTGELFFGEGSRLTVL.

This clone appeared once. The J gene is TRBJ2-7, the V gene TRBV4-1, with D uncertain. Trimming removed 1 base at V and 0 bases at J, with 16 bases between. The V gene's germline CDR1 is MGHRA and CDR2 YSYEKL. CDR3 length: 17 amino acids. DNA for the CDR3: TGCGCCAGCAGCCAAGGCCCCGGCAGGCCGAACTCCTACGAGCAGTACTTC. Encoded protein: CASSQGPGRPNSYEQYF.

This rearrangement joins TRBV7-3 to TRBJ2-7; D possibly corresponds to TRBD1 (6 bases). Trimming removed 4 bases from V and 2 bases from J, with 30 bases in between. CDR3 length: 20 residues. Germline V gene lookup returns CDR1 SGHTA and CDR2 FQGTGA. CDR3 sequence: CASSSPWERVGTPRTYEQYF. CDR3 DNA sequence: TGTGCCAGCAGCTCCCCATGGGAGAGGGTGGGGACACCACGGACCTACGAGCAGTACTTC.

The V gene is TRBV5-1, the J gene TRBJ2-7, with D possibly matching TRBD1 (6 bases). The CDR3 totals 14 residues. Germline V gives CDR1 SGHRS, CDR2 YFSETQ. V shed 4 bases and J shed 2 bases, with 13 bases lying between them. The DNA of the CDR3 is TGCGCCAGCAGCATGGACAGCAGAACCTACGAGCAGTACTTC. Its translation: CASSMDSRTYEQYF.

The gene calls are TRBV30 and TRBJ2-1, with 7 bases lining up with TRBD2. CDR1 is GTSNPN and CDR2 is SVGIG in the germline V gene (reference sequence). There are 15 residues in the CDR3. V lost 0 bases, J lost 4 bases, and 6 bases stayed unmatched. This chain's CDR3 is CAWSVPSGDYNEQFF. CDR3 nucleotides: TGTGCCTGGAGTGTACCTAGCGGAGATTACAATGAGCAGTTCTTC. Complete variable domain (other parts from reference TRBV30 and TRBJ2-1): SQTIHQWPATLVQPVGSPLSLECTVEGTSNPNLYWYRQAAGRGLQLLFYSVGIGQISSEVPQNLSASRPQDRQFILSSKKLLLSDSGFYLCAWSVPSGDYNEQFFGPGTRLTVL.

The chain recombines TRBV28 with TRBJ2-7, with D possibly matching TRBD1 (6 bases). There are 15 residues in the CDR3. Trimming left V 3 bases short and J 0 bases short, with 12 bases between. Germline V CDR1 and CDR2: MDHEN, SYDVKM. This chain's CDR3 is CASSFPRQVSYEQYF. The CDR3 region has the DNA TGTGCCAGCAGTTTCCCCCGACAGGTCTCCTACGAGCAGTACTTC.

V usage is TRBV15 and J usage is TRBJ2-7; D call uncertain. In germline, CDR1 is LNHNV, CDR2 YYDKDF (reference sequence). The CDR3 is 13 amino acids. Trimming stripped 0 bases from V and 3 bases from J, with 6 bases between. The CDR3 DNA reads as TGTGCCACCAGCAGAGATCTTTACTACGAGCAGTACTTC. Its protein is CATSRDLYYEQYF. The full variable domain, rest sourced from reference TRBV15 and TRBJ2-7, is DAMVIQNPRYQVTQFGKPVTLSCSQTLNHNVMYWYQQKSSQAPKLLFHYYDKDFNNEADTPDNFQSRRPNTSFCFLDIRSPGLGDTAMYLCATSRDLYYEQYFGPGTRLTVT.

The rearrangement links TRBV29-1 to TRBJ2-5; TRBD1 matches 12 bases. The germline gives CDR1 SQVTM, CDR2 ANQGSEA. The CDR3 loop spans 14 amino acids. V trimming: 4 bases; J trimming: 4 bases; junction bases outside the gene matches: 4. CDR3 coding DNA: TGCAGCGTTGGGGGACAGGGGGCGCGAGAGACCCAGTACTTC. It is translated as CSVGGQGARETQYF.

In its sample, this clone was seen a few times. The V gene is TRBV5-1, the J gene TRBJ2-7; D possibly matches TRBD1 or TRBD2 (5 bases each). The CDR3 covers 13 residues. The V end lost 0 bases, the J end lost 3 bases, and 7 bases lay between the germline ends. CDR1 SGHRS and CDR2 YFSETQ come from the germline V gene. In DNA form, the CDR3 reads TGCGCCAGCAGCTTGGTTGGGGGCTACGAGCAGTACTTC. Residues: CASSLVGGYEQYF.

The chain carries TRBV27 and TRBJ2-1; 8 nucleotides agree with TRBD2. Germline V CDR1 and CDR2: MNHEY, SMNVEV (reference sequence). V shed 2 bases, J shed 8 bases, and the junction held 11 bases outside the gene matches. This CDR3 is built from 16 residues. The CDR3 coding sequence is TGTGCCAGCAGTTTACTTACGGGAGGGGATATAGATGAGCAGTTCTTC. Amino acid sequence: CASSLLTGGDIDEQFF.

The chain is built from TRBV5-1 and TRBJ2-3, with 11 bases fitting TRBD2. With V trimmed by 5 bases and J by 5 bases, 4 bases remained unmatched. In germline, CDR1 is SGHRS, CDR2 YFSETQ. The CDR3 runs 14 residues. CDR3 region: CASRLAGVGDTQYF. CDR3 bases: TGCGCCAGCAGACTAGCGGGAGTCGGAGATACGCAGTATTTT.

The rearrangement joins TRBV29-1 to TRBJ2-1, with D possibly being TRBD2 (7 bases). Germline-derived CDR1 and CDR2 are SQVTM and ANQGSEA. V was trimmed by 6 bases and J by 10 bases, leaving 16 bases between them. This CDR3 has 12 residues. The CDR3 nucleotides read TGCAGCGTGGATGCTAGGGGGGGCGAGCAGTTCTTC. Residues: CSVDARGGEQFF.

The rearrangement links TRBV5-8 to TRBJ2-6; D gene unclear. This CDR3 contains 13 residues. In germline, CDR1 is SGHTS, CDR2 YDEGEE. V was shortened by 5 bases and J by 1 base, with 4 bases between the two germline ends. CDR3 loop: CASRRSGANVLTF. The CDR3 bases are TGTGCCAGCAGGAGATCTGGGGCCAACGTCCTGACTTTC.

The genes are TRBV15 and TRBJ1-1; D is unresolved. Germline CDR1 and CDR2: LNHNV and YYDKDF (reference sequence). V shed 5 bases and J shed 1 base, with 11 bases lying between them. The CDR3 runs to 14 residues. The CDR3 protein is CATSPRAANTEAFF. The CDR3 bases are TGTGCCACCAGCCCACGGGCCGCGAACACTGAAGCTTTCTTT.

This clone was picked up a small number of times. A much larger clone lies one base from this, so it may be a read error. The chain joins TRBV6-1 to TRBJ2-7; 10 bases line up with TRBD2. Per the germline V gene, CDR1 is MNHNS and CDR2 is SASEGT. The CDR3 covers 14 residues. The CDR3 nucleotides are TGTGCCAGCAGGTGGACTAGCGGCTCCTACGAGCAGTGCTTC. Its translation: CASRWTSGSYEQCF.